Each of the 18 T cell receptor beta chains below was sequenced from the same sample in a study of cytomegalovirus exposure and HLA in healthy donors. The PCR used 60 Vbeta and 13 Jbeta primers. Repertoires were generated with immunoSEQ multiplex PCR, while TCRdb's copy carries only in-frame clones and drops some. The table lists about 120,000 clones, over 60% of them singletons. The sequencing sample was made of PBMCs. These receptors all come from a man aged 30 to 45 in good health and CMV-seropositive.

The gene calls are TRBV11-2 and TRBJ2-3, with a weak D call TRBD1 (5 bases). The ends were cut back, 5 bases at V and 4 bases at J, with 13 bases in the middle. Per germline, CDR1 SGHAT and CDR2 FQNNGV. The length of the CDR3 is 14 residues. The CDR3 nucleotides read TGTGCCAGCAGCCGTACCGCAGGGTCAGATACGCAGTATTTT. Protein product: CASSRTAGSDTQYF.

This clone was picked up a small number of times. CDR3 amino acids: CASSRKGRIGYTF. CDR3 bases: TGTGCCAGTAGTAGAAAGGGGAGGATTGGCTACACCTTC. This chain joins TRBV19 and TRBJ1-2; possibly TRBD1 for D (5 bases). The germline V and J ends were trimmed by 4 bases and 7 bases, with 13 bases remaining between them. In germline, CDR1 is LNHDA, CDR2 SQIVND (reference sequence). The CDR3 consists of 13 residues.

The gene calls are TRBV5-4 and TRBJ1-6, with TRBD1 as a possible D gene (6 bases). Between the trimmed V and J ends, which lost 0 bases and 9 bases, there was a span of 19 bases. The length of the CDR3 is 17 residues. Germline-derived CDR1 and CDR2 are SGHNT and YYREEE (reference sequence). CDR3 protein: CASSLGYIGGASSPLHF. CDR3 DNA: TGTGCCAGCAGCTTGGGGTATATTGGGGGGGCTAGTTCACCCCTCCACTTT.

V is TRBV5-4 and J is TRBJ1-3; D not certain. V lost 4 bases and J lost 4, with 12 bases in between. CDR3 size: 14 residues. Germline CDR1 SGHNT, CDR2 YYREEE (reference sequence). This CDR3 reads CASSLNGVGNTIYF. CDR3 DNA: TGTGCCAGCAGCCTCAACGGGGTCGGAAACACCATATATTTT.

The chain uses TRBV5-1 and TRBJ2-2, with TRBD2 matching over 11 bases. The CDR3 length is 16 residues. The germline V gene encodes CDR1 SGHRS and CDR2 YFSETQ. With 3 bases clipped from V and 7 bases from J, the junction kept 8 bases outside the gene matches. CDR3 DNA: TGCGCCAGCAGCTCCTTAGCGGGAGGGCTTGGCGGGGAGCTGTTTTTT. Translation gives CASSSLAGGLGGELFF.

The gene calls are TRBV5-1 and TRBJ1-1, with D unresolved. Deletions cut 4 bases from V and 7 bases from J, with 8 bases between. The germline gives CDR1 SGHRS, CDR2 YFSETQ. CDR3 length: 11 residues. The CDR3 DNA reads as TGCGCCAGCAGCGCGGAGGGTGAAGCTTTCTTT. It is translated as CASSAEGEAFF.

This clone showed up just once. For the CDR3, the DNA is TGTGCCAGCACCCTAAGGAGGACAGCGAACACTGAAGCTTTCTTT. It translates to CASTLRRTANTEAFF. The chain is built from TRBV28 and TRBJ1-1; a possible D gene is TRBD1 (6 bases). CDR1 is MDHEN and CDR2 is SYDVKM in the germline V gene. The CDR3 runs 15 residues. The V end lost 7 bases, the J end lost 1 base, and 16 bases lay between the germline ends.

The chain has TRBV9 and TRBJ1-1; the match to TRBD1 covers 7 bases. J lost 5 bases, V lost 3 bases, and 7 bases had no gene match. This CDR3 region has 14 residues. Germline CDR1 and CDR2: SGDLS and YYNGEE. The CDR3 here is CASSATGLGTEAFF. The CDR3 nucleotides read TGTGCCAGCAGCGCGACAGGGTTGGGAACTGAAGCTTTCTTT. Full variable domain (rest looked up from reference TRBV9 and TRBJ1-1): DSGVTQTPKHLITATGQRVTLRCSPRSGDLSVYWYQQSLDQGLQFLIQYYNGEERAKGNILERFSAQQFPDLHSELNLSSLELGDSALYFCASSATGLGTEAFFGQGTRLTVV.

In nucleotides, the CDR3 is TGTGCCAGCAGCTTAGATCCGGATCAGCCCCAGCATTTT. It encodes CASSLDPDQPQHF. The chain combines TRBV11-3 with TRBJ1-5; D is uncertain. V was pared by 0 bases and J by 5 bases, with 5 bases between. Germline V gene data show CDR1 as SGHNT and CDR2 as YENEEA. This CDR3 is 13 amino acids long.

This clone came up once. The chain is built from TRBV30 and TRBJ2-3; D possibly corresponds to TRBD2 (5 bases). CDR3 length: 15 amino acids. V was shortened by 0 bases and J by 7 bases, with 17 bases between the two germline ends. Germline-derived CDR1 and CDR2 are GTSNPN and SVGIG (reference sequence). This CDR3 reads CAWSVVTGFLHTQYF. CDR3 nucleotide sequence: TGTGCCTGGAGTGTAGTTACGGGGTTCCTCCATACGCAGTATTTT.

V gene TRBV4-3 combines with J gene TRBJ2-7; D ambiguous. V lost 0 bases and J 2 bases, leaving 14 bases between the germline ends. The CDR3 runs 16 residues. The germline V gene has CDR1 LGHNA and CDR2 YSLEER. For the CDR3, the DNA is TGCGCCAGCAGCCAAGATTTGGGCCACCACCCCTACGAGCAGTACTTC. Translated, it gives CASSQDLGHHPYEQYF.

Worth noting for this clone: An end of the junction differs from the germline gene, which may be a read error. V is TRBV30 and J is TRBJ2-6; D may be TRBD1 (5 bases). This CDR3 spans 14 amino acids. Germline V gene lookup returns CDR1 GTSNPN and CDR2 SVGIG (reference sequence). This CDR3 is CAWSRSSGANGLTF. The CDR3, as DNA: TGTGCCTGGAGTCGTTCTTCTGGGGCCAACGGCCTGACTTTC.

The chain links TRBV14 to TRBJ1-3; D may be TRBD1 (5 bases). The CDR3 consists of 18 residues. V lost 0 bases to trimming and J lost 7 bases, with 22 bases between them. Germline CDR1 and CDR2: SGHDN and FVKESK. Here the CDR3 DNA reads TGTGCCAGCAGCCAAGACATCGGTTCAGGGCTGCTCGGGAACACCATATATTTT. Its protein product is CASSQDIGSGLLGNTIYF.

V gene TRBV7-2 combines with J gene TRBJ2-2; 7 positions agree with TRBD2. This CDR3 spans 17 amino acids. With 3 bases clipped from V and 3 bases from J, the junction kept 10 bases outside the gene matches. Germline V gives CDR1 SGHTA, CDR2 FQGNSA. The CDR3 sequence is CASSFGLGAGDTGELFF. DNA of the CDR3: TGTGCCAGCAGCTTTGGACTCGGGGCGGGAGACACCGGGGAGCTGTTTTTT. Supplemented by reference TRBV7-2 and TRBJ2-2, the full variable domain reads GAGVSQSPSNKVTEKGKDVELRCDPISGHTALYWYRQSLGQGLEFLIYFQGNSAPDKSGLPSDRFSAERTGGSVSTLTIQRTQQEDSAVYLCASSFGLGAGDTGELFFGEGSRLTVL.

This clone was found once. The chain carries TRBV12-5 and TRBJ1-2; D perhaps matches TRBD1 (5 bases). Trimming removed 5 bases from V and 5 bases from J, with 9 bases in between. The germline V gene has CDR1 LGHNT and CDR2 FRNRAP. The CDR3 extends over 12 amino acids. The CDR3, as DNA: TGTGCTAGTGGTGGATCAGGGTATGGCTACACCTTC. This encodes CASGGSGYGYTF.

This clone occurred a few times. The chain links TRBV7-9 to TRBJ1-1; weak D call: TRBD1 (6 bases). The germline V gene has CDR1 SEHNR and CDR2 FQNEAQ (reference sequence). The CDR3 has 15 residues. V was clipped by 1 base and J by 1 base, with 10 bases between them. CDR3 in DNA: TGTGCCAGCAGCTTAGATAGGACAGAGAACACTGAAGCTTTCTTT. Protein product: CASSLDRTENTEAFF.

This chain links TRBV28 with TRBJ1-1; unclear D gene. Germline-derived CDR1 and CDR2 are MDHEN and SYDVKM. CDR3 length equals 15 residues. Trimming shortened V by 6 bases and J by 9 bases, and 23 bases separated the two germline ends. CDR3 loop: CASSTNTETNPQAFF. The CDR3 coding sequence is TGTGCCAGCAGCACTAACACGGAAACAAACCCACAAGCTTTCTTT.

The gene calls are TRBV7-9 and TRBJ1-2; 7 bases match TRBD1. CDR1 is SEHNR and CDR2 is FQNEAQ in the germline V gene (reference sequence). V lost 3 bases to trimming and J lost 5 bases; unmatched junction nucleotides: 6. CDR3 length: 14 amino acids. In DNA form, the CDR3 reads TGTGCCAGCAGCTTTGGACAGGAGTCTTATGGCTACACCTTC. This sequence encodes CASSFGQESYGYTF.